This TCR beta chain is from a study of blood T cells in healthy people across ages. Overall study findings and caveats: Donor CMV infection status was unknown, possibly confounding age-related changes in expanded clonotypes. Older individuals had lower TCR beta diversity per million T cells (the decline was roughly linear).

This clonotype has only a few counts. The antigen is not known. Deletions cut 0 bases from V and 11 bases from J, with 8 bases between. This CDR3 region has 13 residues. Germline V CDR1 and CDR2: ENHRY, SYGVKD. Primed by a sample-barcoded 5' primer and a J-beta primer mix, a second PCR proceeded for about 6 to 12 cycles. TCRdb passed the 5' RACE reads through MiXCR, listing each CDR3 protein once. The data show 730,000 or so distinct CDR3 sequences, around 40% seen once. Material for sequencing was blood. The TCR sequence derives from a woman aged 55-70 years in good health. The chain uses TRBV10-3 and TRBJ1-6; D gene ambiguous. CDR3: CAISESSTTPLHF. The CDR3 DNA reads as TGTGCCATCAGTGAGTCGAGTACGACACCCCTCCACTTT.